This T cell receptor (beta chain) was retrieved from a study of blood T cell repertoires in COVID-19. Across the study: T cells, B-cell-depleted T cells, or PBMCs provided the cDNA or gDNA that served as material.

The CDR3 is made up of 13 amino acids. Germline-derived CDR1 and CDR2 are ENHRY and SYGVKD. With 4 bases clipped from V and 5 bases from J, the junction kept 3 bases outside the gene matches. Data came from immunoSEQ multiplex PCR; TCRdb stores just in-frame clones and leaves some out. Of around 250,000 clones in the sample, 86% were seen once. Study members were between roughly 18 and 90 years old and lived in 20 to 30 US regions. Participants' own reports of clinical history determined their cohort assignment. Specimen: PBMCs or T cells enriched from blood (not recorded which). The chain carries TRBV10-3 and TRBJ2-5; TRBD1 aligns across 8 bases. The receptor comes from a woman aged 45-65 years who had recovered from COVID-19. CDR3 in amino acids: CAISGQGRETQYF. For the CDR3, the DNA is TGTGCCATCAGTGGACAGGGGAGGGAGACCCAGTACTTC.